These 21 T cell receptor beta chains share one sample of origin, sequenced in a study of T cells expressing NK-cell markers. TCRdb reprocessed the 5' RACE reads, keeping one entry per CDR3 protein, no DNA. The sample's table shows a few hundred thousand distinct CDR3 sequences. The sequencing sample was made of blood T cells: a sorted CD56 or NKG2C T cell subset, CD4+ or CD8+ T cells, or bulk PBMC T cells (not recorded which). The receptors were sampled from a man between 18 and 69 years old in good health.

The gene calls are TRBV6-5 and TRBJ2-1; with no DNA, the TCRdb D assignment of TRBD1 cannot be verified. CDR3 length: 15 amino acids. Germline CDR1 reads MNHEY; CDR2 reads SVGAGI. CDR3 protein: CASSYQRGQANEQFF.

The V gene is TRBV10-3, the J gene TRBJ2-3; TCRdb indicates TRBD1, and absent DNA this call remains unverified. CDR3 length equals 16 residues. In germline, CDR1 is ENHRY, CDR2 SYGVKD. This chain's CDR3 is CAISELGTGGWDTQYF.

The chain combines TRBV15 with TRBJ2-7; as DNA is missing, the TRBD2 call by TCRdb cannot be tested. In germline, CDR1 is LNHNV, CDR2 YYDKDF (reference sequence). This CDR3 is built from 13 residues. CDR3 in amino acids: CATSRASLMEQYF.

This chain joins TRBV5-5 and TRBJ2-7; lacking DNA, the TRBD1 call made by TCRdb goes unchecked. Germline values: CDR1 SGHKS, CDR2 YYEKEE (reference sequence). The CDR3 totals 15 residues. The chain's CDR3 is CASSRPSSTGYEQYF.

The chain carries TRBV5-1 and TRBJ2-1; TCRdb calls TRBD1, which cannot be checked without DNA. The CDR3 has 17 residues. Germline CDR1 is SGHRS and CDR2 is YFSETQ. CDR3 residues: CASRTTGTDSSYNEQFF.

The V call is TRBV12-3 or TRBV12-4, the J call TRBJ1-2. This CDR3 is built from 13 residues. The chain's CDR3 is CASRARQTGGYTF.

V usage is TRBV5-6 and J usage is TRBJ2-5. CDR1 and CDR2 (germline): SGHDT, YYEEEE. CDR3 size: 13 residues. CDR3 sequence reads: CASSFGSTETQYF. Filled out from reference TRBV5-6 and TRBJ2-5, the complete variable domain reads DAGVTQSPTHLIKTRGQQVTLRCSPKSGHDTVSWYQQALGQGPQFIFQYYEEEERQRGNFPDRFSGHQFPNYSSELNVNALLLGDSALYLCASSFGSTETQYFGPGTRLLVL.

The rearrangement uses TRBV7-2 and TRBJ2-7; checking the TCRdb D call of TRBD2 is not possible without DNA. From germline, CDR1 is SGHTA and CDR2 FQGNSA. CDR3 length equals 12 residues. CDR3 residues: CASSHTRNEQYF.

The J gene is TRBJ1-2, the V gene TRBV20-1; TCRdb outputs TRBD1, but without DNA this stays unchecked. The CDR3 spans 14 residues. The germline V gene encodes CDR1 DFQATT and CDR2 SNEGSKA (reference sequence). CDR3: CSAKPGGGTYGYTF.

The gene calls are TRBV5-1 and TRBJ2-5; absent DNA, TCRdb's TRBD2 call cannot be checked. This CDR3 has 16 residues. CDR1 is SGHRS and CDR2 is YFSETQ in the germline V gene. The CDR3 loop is CASSHPSGQQKETQYF.

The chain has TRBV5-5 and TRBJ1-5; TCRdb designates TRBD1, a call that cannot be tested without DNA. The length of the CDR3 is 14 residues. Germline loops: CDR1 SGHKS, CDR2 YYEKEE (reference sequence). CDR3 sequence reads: CASSRDRRNQPQHF.

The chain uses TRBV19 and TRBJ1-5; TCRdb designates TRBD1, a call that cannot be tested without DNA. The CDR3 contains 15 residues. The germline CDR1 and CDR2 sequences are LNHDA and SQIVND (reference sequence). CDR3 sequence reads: CASSTWTASNQPQHF.

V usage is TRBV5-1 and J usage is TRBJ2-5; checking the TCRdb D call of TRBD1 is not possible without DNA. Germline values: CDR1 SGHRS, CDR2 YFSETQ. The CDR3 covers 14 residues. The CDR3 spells CASSTNRGLETQYF.

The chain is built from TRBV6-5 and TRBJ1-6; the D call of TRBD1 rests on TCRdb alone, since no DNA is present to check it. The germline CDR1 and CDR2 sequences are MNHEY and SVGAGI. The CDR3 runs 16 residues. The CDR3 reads CASSLRQGSYNSPLHF.

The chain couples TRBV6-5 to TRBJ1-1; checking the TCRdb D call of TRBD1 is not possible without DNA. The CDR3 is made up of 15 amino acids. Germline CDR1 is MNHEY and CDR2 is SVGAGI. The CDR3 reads CASSSPGTGITEAFF.

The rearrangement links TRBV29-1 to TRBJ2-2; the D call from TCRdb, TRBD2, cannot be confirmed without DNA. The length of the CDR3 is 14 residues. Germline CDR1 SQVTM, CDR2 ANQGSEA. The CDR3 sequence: CSVGDGYRTGELFF.

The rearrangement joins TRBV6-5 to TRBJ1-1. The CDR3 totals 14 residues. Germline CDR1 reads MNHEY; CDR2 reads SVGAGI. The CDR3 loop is CASSYGQTNTEAFF.

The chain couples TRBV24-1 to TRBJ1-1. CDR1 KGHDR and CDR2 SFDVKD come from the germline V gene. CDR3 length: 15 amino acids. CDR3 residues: CATSVIRKVNTEAFF.

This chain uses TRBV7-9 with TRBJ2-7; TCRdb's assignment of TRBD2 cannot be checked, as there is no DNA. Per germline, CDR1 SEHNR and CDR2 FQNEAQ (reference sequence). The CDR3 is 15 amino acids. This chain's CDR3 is CASSLAGGKSYEQYF. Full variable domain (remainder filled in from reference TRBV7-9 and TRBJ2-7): DTGVSQNPRHKITKRGQNVTFRCDPISEHNRLYWYRQTLGQGPEFLTYFQNEAQLEKSRLLSDRFSAERPKGSFSTLEIQRTEQGDSAMYLCASSLAGGKSYEQYFGPGTRLTVT.

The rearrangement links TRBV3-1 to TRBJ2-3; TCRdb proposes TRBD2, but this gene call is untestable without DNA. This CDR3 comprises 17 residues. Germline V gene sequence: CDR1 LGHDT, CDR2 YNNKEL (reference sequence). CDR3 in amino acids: CASSPRTSAARTDTQYF.

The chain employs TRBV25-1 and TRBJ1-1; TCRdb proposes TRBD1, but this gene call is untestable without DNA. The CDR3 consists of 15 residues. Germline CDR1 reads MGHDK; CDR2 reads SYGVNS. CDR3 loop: CASKPADRGSAEAFF.